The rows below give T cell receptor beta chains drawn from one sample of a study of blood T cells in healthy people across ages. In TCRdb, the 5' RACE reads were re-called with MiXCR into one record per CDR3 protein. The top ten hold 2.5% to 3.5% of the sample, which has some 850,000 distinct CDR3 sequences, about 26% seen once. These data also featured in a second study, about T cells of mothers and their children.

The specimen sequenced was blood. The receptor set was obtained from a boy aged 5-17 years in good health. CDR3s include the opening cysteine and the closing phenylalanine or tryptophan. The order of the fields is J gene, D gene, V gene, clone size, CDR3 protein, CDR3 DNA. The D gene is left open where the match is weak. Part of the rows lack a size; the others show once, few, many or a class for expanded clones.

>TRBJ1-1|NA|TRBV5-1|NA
CASSWGNAEAFF
TGCGCCAGCAGCTGGGGGAACGCTGAAGCTTTCTTT
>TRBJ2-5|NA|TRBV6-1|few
CASSEAQERTQYF
TGTGCCAGCAGTGAAGCGCAGGAGAGGACCCAGTACTTC
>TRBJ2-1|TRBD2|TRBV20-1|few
CSPAGTSGTSSYNEQFF
TGCAGCCCGGCGGGGACTAGCGGGACGAGCTCCTACAATGAGCAGTTCTTC
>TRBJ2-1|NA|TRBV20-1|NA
CSARPRGGWAPFNEQFF
TGCAGTGCTAGGCCACGAGGGGGATGGGCCCCTTTCAATGAGCAGTTCTTC
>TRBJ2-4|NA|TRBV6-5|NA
CATGGRLENIQYF
TGTGCCACCGGAGGGCGGTTGGAAAACATTCAGTACTTC
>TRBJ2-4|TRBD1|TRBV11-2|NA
CASSFPGQGMLGGKNIQYF
TGTGCCAGCAGCTTTCCGGGACAGGGGATGCTAGGAGGCAAAAACATTCAGTACTTC
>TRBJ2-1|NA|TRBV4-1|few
CASSQATGTSYNEQFF
TGCGCCAGCAGCCAAGCTACAGGTACCTCGTACAATGAGCAGTTCTTC
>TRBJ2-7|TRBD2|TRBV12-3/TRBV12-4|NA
CASSSWGLVNGEQYF
TGTGCCAGCAGTTCATGGGGACTAGTAAACGGCGAGCAGTACTTC
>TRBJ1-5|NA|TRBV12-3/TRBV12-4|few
CASGRARRNQPQHF
TGTGCCAGCGGCAGGGCACGACGCAATCAGCCCCAGCATTTT
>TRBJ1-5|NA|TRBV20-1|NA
CSARPQRGQPQHF
TGCAGTGCTAGACCCCAGCGGGGCCAGCCCCAGCATTTT
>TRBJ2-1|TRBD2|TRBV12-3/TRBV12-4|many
CASRGLAGGLNEQFF
TGTGCCAGCAGAGGACTAGCGGGGGGGCTGAATGAGCAGTTCTTC
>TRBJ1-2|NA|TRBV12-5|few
CASGLPPRTDGYTF
TGTGCTAGTGGTTTGCCACCCCGGACAGATGGCTACACCTTC
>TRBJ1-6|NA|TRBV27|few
CASSLVGGPSTLHF
TGTGCCAGCAGTTTAGTAGGAGGACCCTCGACCCTCCACTTT
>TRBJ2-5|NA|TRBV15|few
CATSRDLRQPYQETQYF
TGTGCCACCAGCAGAGATCTGAGACAGCCGTACCAAGAGACCCAGTACTTC
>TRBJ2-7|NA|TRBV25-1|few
CASSAQGPREQYF
TGTGCCAGCAGTGCTCAAGGGCCCAGGGAGCAGTACTTC
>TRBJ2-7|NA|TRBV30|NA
CAWSVTRLLYEQYF
TGTGCCTGGAGTGTCACTAGACTACTCTACGAGCAGTACTTC
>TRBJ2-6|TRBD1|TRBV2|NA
CASSPGQGVTAGANVLTF
TGTGCCAGCAGCCCTGGACAGGGGGTCACTGCGGGGGCCAACGTCCTGACTTTC
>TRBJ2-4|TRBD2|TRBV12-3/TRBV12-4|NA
CASSLTTSGGAKNIQYF
TGTGCCAGCAGTTTAACGACTAGCGGGGGTGCCAAAAACATTCAGTACTTC
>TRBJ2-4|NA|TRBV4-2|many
CASSPGEGNIQYF
TGTGCCAGCAGCCCGGGAGAGGGGAACATTCAGTACTTC
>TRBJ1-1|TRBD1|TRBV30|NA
CAWRAGGAEAFF
TGTGCCTGGAGGGCAGGGGGGGCTGAAGCTTTCTTT
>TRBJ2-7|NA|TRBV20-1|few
CSARLPSYEQYF
TGCAGTGCTAGACTGCCTAGCTACGAGCAGTACTTC
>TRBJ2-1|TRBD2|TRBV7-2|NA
CASSLGTSGGAGEQFF
TGTGCCAGCAGCTTAGGGACTAGCGGGGGGGCGGGCGAGCAGTTCTTC
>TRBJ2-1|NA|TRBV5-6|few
CASSLVAGEQFF
TGTGCCAGCAGCCTGGTAGCAGGTGAGCAGTTCTTC
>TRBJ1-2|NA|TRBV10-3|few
CAISGWTAPAEGYGYTF
TGTGCCATCAGTGGATGGACCGCCCCAGCGGAGGGGTATGGCTACACCTTC
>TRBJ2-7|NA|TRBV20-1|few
CSARAIRTRSHEQYF
TGCAGTGCTAGAGCTATCCGGACACGGTCCCACGAGCAGTACTTC
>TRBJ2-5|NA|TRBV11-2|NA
CASSPTSWGTQYF
TGTGCCAGCAGCCCGACAAGTTGGGGGACCCAGTACTTC
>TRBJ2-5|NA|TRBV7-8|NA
CASHRGTQYF
TGTGCCAGCCATAGGGGGACCCAGTACTTC
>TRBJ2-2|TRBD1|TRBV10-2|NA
CASSPRDRAEAGELFF
TGCGCCAGCAGTCCCCGGGACAGGGCGGAAGCCGGGGAGCTGTTTTTT
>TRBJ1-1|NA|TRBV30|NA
CAWSIRRGTEAFF
TGTGCCTGGAGTATACGCCGGGGCACTGAAGCTTTCTTT